This passage covers 4 T cell receptor beta chains from one sample sequenced in a study of metastatic and nonmetastatic thyroid tumors. Before thyroid surgery, none of the patients had received any treatment. TCRdb re-called the PCR reads with MiXCR. The profile shows 30,000 to 50,000 clones, approximately 17% of them singletons. What was sequenced was tumor tissue. The receptors derive from a female donor with papillary thyroid cancer or a benign thyroid nodule (not recorded which). Some clones in this sample may be carry-over from other donors' samples.

CDR3 nucleotide sequence: TGTGCCATCAGAGACCTAGGGAATAGCTTCACTTACGAGCAGTACTTC. This gives the protein CAIRDLGNSFTYEQYF. This chain connects TRBV10-3 to TRBJ2-7; D gene ambiguous. The CDR3 extends over 16 amino acids. The ends were cut back, 6 bases at V and 4 bases at J, with 22 bases in the middle. Germline V gene sequence: CDR1 ENHRY, CDR2 SYGVKD.

Concerning this clone itself: A clone one base away is much larger, so this may be a read error. This chain uses TRBV18 with TRBJ1-2; unclear D gene. This CDR3 is built from 15 residues. Germline V gene sequence: CDR1 KGHSH, CDR2 LQKENI. V was clipped by 2 bases and J by 4 bases, with 14 bases between them. The CDR3 spells CASSPTPGLCYGYTF. In nucleotides, the CDR3 is TGTGCCAGCTCACCAACCCCCGGGTTATGCTATGGCTACACCTTC.

V usage is TRBV28 and J usage is TRBJ2-7; possibly TRBD2 for D (5 bases). In germline, CDR1 is MDHEN, CDR2 SYDVKM. Deletions cut 10 bases from V and 4 bases from J, with 17 bases between. The CDR3 covers 13 residues. CDR3 sequence (DNA): TGTGCCATAACATCGAGCGGTCAATACGAGCAGTACTTC. Its protein product is CAITSSGQYEQYF.

This clone was counted ten times or more. The chain combines TRBV24-1 with TRBJ2-1; 15 positions agree with TRBD2. V gave up 2 bases and J gave up 2 bases; unmatched junction bases: 3. The CDR3 totals 18 residues. Germline V lookup: CDR1 KGHDR, CDR2 SFDVKD. Here the CDR3 DNA reads TGTGCCACCAGTGATTCAGGACTAGCGGGGGGGCCCTACAATGAGCAGTTCTTC. Translated: CATSDSGLAGGPYNEQFF.